Sequencing of this T cell receptor beta chain was carried out in a study of technical replicates of blood from a handful of donors. V was clipped by 8 bases and J by 4 bases, with 9 bases between them. This CDR3 has 12 residues. In germline, CDR1 is SNHLY, CDR2 FYNNEI. The repertoire was sequenced with immunoSEQ multiplex PCR; TCRdb's copy has only in-frame clones and lacks some. The sample contains about 100,000 clones, roughly 95% of which appear only once. Specimen: T cells isolated from PBMCs. This receptor was taken from a human donor in good health. This rearrangement joins TRBV2 to TRBJ2-1, with a possible D match to TRBD1 (5 bases). CDR3 protein: CASGADYNEQFF. CDR3 in DNA: TGTGCCAGCGGGGCAGATTACAATGAGCAGTTCTTC.